These T cell receptor beta chains were read from a single sample in a study of T cell changes during pregnancy in multiple sclerosis. Assay: immunoSEQ multiplex PCR; the TCRdb copy retains only in-frame clones and omits some. Of about 53,000 clones detected, 80% to 95% appear once; the ten largest clones hold around 0.49%. The material sequenced was CD4+ T cells from peripheral blood mononuclear cells, taken in the third trimester of pregnancy. Receptors were obtained from a female donor with multiple sclerosis, enrolled in a pregnancy study. Each CDR3 is given with its conserved first and last residue. Fields, in order: CDR3 DNA, CDR3 protein, D gene, V gene, clone size, J gene. D genes are given only for firm matches. Expanded clones get a size class; other rows say once, few or many, or leave the size out.

CDR3 DNA: TGTGCCAGCAGCTTAGTTGGGACATACCAGGGTGGCTACACCTTC; CDR3 protein: CASSLVGTYQGGYTF; D gene: -; V gene: TRBV11-2; clone size: few; J gene: TRBJ1-2
CDR3 DNA: TGTGCCAGTACCCCCCGTGTTAGCCCCTCGAACACTGAAGCTTTCTTT; CDR3 protein: CASTPRVSPSNTEAFF; D gene: -; V gene: TRBV19; clone size: -; J gene: TRBJ1-1
CDR3 DNA: TGTGCCAGCAGACCGGTCGGGGCCAACGTCCTGACTTTC; CDR3 protein: CASRPVGANVLTF; D gene: -; V gene: TRBV7-6; clone size: -; J gene: TRBJ2-6
CDR3 DNA: TGTGCCACCAGCAGAGGCGACCGGGGTACAACTAATGAAAAACTGTTTTTT; CDR3 protein: CATSRGDRGTTNEKLFF; D gene: -; V gene: TRBV15; clone size: -; J gene: TRBJ1-4
CDR3 DNA: TGCGCCAGCAGCTTGGTCGGCGTAGGGGCCCAAGAGACCCAGTACTTC; CDR3 protein: CASSLVGVGAQETQYF; D gene: -; V gene: TRBV5-1; clone size: -; J gene: TRBJ2-5
CDR3 DNA: TGTGCCGGACAGGGTAGTATGAACACTGAAGCTTTCTTT; CDR3 protein: CAGQGSMNTEAFF; D gene: TRBD1; V gene: TRBV6-1; clone size: once; J gene: TRBJ1-1
CDR3 DNA: TGTGCCAGCAGCGAGGACAGGGGGCTTTCTGAAGCTTTCTTT; CDR3 protein: CASSEDRGLSEAFF; D gene: TRBD1; V gene: TRBV7-9; clone size: -; J gene: TRBJ1-1
CDR3 DNA: TGTGCCAGCAGTCTAATGACAGGGAATGGCTACACCTTC; CDR3 protein: CASSLMTGNGYTF; D gene: TRBD1; V gene: TRBV6-5; clone size: few; J gene: TRBJ1-2
CDR3 DNA: TGTGCCAGCAGCGATAATACGGGTAGTAAAGGCTACACCTTC; CDR3 protein: CASSDNTGSKGYTF; D gene: -; V gene: TRBV9; clone size: -; J gene: TRBJ1-2
CDR3 DNA: TGTGCCAGCAATCTCCTTAGCACAGATACGCAGTATTTT; CDR3 protein: CASNLLSTDTQYF; D gene: -; V gene: TRBV9; clone size: -; J gene: TRBJ2-3
CDR3 DNA: TGTGCCAGCAGTTTGTGGCAGGGGGCGGGTAATGAGCAGTTCTTC; CDR3 protein: CASSLWQGAGNEQFF; D gene: TRBD1; V gene: TRBV27; clone size: -; J gene: TRBJ2-1
CDR3 DNA: TGTGCCAGCAGCTTGAGTGGGGAGGGGGAGACCCAGTACTTC; CDR3 protein: CASSLSGEGETQYF; D gene: TRBD2; V gene: TRBV5-6; clone size: -; J gene: TRBJ2-5
CDR3 DNA: TGTGCCAGCAGCTTAGATGGCGGGGTGGTCTACGAGCAGTACTTC; CDR3 protein: CASSLDGGVVYEQYF; D gene: -; V gene: TRBV7-2; clone size: -; J gene: TRBJ2-7
CDR3 DNA: TGTGCCAGTTATAAGCCGTCCGGTGGCTACACCTTC; CDR3 protein: CASYKPSGGYTF; D gene: -; V gene: TRBV5-6; clone size: -; J gene: TRBJ1-2
CDR3 DNA: TGTGCCAGCAGCTTGTCCATTAACACTGAAGCTTTCTTT; CDR3 protein: CASSLSINTEAFF; D gene: -; V gene: TRBV7-9; clone size: -; J gene: TRBJ1-1
CDR3 DNA: TGTGCCAGCAGCTTAGTTATGGGGGGAGAGCAGTTCTTC; CDR3 protein: CASSLVMGGEQFF; D gene: -; V gene: TRBV7-2; clone size: -; J gene: TRBJ2-1
CDR3 DNA: TGTGCCAGCAGTGCGGCTAGCGGGATCCAAGAGACCCAGTACTTC; CDR3 protein: CASSAASGIQETQYF; D gene: TRBD2; V gene: TRBV6-1; clone size: -; J gene: TRBJ2-5
CDR3 DNA: TGTGCCAGCTCCGGGACAGGGGGCGAGCGGGAGACCCAGTACTTC; CDR3 protein: CASSGTGGERETQYF; D gene: TRBD1; V gene: TRBV5-4; clone size: -; J gene: TRBJ2-5
CDR3 DNA: TGTGCCAGCTCGCCACTAGCGGGGGGGCTCGAGCAGTACTTC; CDR3 protein: CASSPLAGGLEQYF; D gene: TRBD2; V gene: TRBV18; clone size: -; J gene: TRBJ2-7
CDR3 DNA: TGTGCCAGCAGCTTGTCGGGGTCGCGAAACACCATATATTTT; CDR3 protein: CASSLSGSRNTIYF; D gene: -; V gene: TRBV5-6; clone size: -; J gene: TRBJ1-3
CDR3 DNA: TGCGCCAGCAGCTTGGCTATGACAGATGGGTACGAGCAGTACTTC; CDR3 protein: CASSLAMTDGYEQYF; D gene: -; V gene: TRBV5-1; clone size: -; J gene: TRBJ2-7
CDR3 DNA: TGCGCCAGCAGCCACGTTGGCAGGCTAGCGGGGAAGAGGGTCAATGAGCAGTTCTTC; CDR3 protein: CASSHVGRLAGKRVNEQFF; D gene: TRBD2; V gene: TRBV4-1; clone size: -; J gene: TRBJ2-1
CDR3 DNA: TGTGCCAGCAGCCCGAATAGGGGGCAGGGGAGAACTGAAGCTTTCTTT; CDR3 protein: CASSPNRGQGRTEAFF; D gene: TRBD1; V gene: TRBV7-6; clone size: -; J gene: TRBJ1-1
CDR3 DNA: TGTGCTAGCAGCTCTAACCGGGACAGAGGCCCAACTAATGAAAAACTGTTTTTT; CDR3 protein: CASSSNRDRGPTNEKLFF; D gene: TRBD1; V gene: TRBV7-7; clone size: -; J gene: TRBJ1-4
CDR3 DNA: TGTGCCAGCAGCGAATCCTTAGCGGGGCACTACGAGCAGTACTTC; CDR3 protein: CASSESLAGHYEQYF; D gene: TRBD2; V gene: TRBV7-2; clone size: -; J gene: TRBJ2-7